Reported below is one T cell receptor (beta chain). These data come from a study of blood T cells in healthy people across ages. Germline CDR1 and CDR2: DFQATT and SNEGSKA (reference sequence). Trimming cost V 4 bases and J 4 bases; bases outside gene matches: 13. The CDR3 runs 18 residues. Using a J-beta primer mix together with a sample-barcoded 5' primer, a second PCR was run for about 7 to 12 cycles. TCRdb re-derived calls from the 5' RACE reads in MiXCR, one entry per CDR3 protein. The sample has about 730,000 distinct CDR3 sequences, 40% to 45% seen once. The sample comprised blood. This clonotype was sampled from an older woman in good health. This chain uses TRBV20-1 with TRBJ2-7, with TRBD2 matching over 16 bases. For the CDR3, the DNA is TGCAGTGCTACCTGGGGGACTAGCGGGAGGGCCGGCGTTTACGAGCAGTACTTC. Amino acid sequence: CSATWGTSGRAGVYEQYF.